This is a list of T cell receptor beta chains from one sample in a study of T cell responses to AZD1222 COVID-19 vaccine. Sequenced by immunoSEQ multiplex PCR; TCRdb stores in-frame clones only, minus some. Counted here are 90,000 to 110,000 clones, 85% to 90% occurring once; the ten biggest clones make up approximately 45%. The material was peripheral blood, obtained 28 days after the second AZD1222 dose. The receptors shown here come from an adult who received the AZD1222 COVID-19 vaccine. The CDR3 runs from the conserved cysteine through the conserved F or W. D genes are given only for firm matches. Expanded clones are given a class, and other clones once, few, many or no size at all.

d_gene,j_gene,abundance,v_gene,CDR3aa,CDR3nt
-,TRBJ1-6,once,TRBV29-1,CSVEDQVGTLHF,TGCAGCGTTGAAGATCAAGTAGGCACCCTCCACTTT
-,TRBJ2-2,-,TRBV3-1/TRBV3-2,CASSQQGGTGELFF,TGTGCCAGCAGCCAACAGGGGGGAACCGGGGAGCTGTTTTTT
TRBD2,TRBJ2-1,-,TRBV15,CATSRGLAGVGRNEQFF,TGTGCCACCAGCAGAGGACTAGCGGGAGTAGGGAGGAATGAGCAGTTCTTC
TRBD1,TRBJ2-1,-,TRBV10-3,CAISDPGQGGHEQFF,TGTGCCATCAGTGACCCGGGACAGGGTGGCCATGAGCAGTTCTTC
-,TRBJ2-1,-,TRBV12-3/TRBV12-4,CASSLRGRGEQFF,TGTGCCAGCAGCCTAAGGGGTCGTGGTGAGCAGTTCTTC
TRBD1,TRBJ1-6,-,TRBV27,CASSLSGQVPPLHF,TGTGCCAGCAGCCTATCCGGACAGGTACCACCCCTCCACTTT
TRBD1,TRBJ1-1,-,TRBV7-6,CASSSGQGNTEAFF,TGTGCCAGCAGTTCCGGACAGGGTAACACTGAAGCTTTCTTT
-,TRBJ2-3,-,TRBV6-5,CASKGQGLSTDTQYF,TGTGCCAGCAAGGGCCAGGGGCTTAGCACAGATACGCAGTATTTT
TRBD1,TRBJ1-4,few,TRBV4-1,CASSQRVPGGREKLFF,TGCGCCAGCAGCCAACGGGTACCAGGGGGTCGAGAAAAACTGTTTTTT
-,TRBJ1-1,-,TRBV5-1,CASSTAGGNTEAFF,TGCGCCAGCAGCACAGCCGGCGGGAACACTGAAGCTTTCTTT
-,TRBJ2-7,-,TRBV4-1,CASSQDRSYEQYF,TGCGCCAGCAGCCAAGACCGCTCCTACGAGCAGTACTTC
TRBD2,TRBJ2-7,-,TRBV18,CASSRGTSGKLGEQYF,TGTGCCAGCTCACGCGGGACTAGCGGGAAGCTCGGCGAGCAGTACTTC
-,TRBJ1-1,-,TRBV5-4,CASSWPRGEGEAFF,TGTGCCAGCAGCTGGCCCCGGGGAGAGGGTGAAGCTTTCTTT
TRBD2,TRBJ2-1,-,TRBV19,CASSTGTRRYNEQFF,TGTGCCAGTAGTACCGGGACTAGACGCTACAATGAGCAGTTCTTC
-,TRBJ1-2,-,TRBV10-3,CAISESWYGYTF,TGTGCCATCAGTGAGTCTTGGTATGGCTACACCTTC
-,TRBJ2-7,-,TRBV5-4,CASSPPWSSYEQYF,TGTGCCAGCAGCCCCCCTTGGAGCTCCTACGAGCAGTACTTC
-,TRBJ2-5,-,TRBV28,CASSFETGSETQYF,TGTGCCAGCAGTTTTGAGACAGGTTCAGAGACCCAGTACTTC
-,TRBJ1-2,-,TRBV28,CASSQTRGIHGYTF,TGTGCCAGCAGCCAAACAAGGGGAATTCATGGCTACACCTTC
TRBD1,TRBJ2-7,once,TRBV6-5,CASSSRQGVYEQYF,TGTGCCAGCAGTAGCCGACAGGGGGTCTACGAGCAGTACTTC
TRBD1,TRBJ2-7,-,TRBV12-3/TRBV12-4,CASSSTGVGEQYF,TGTGCCAGCAGTTCGACAGGGGTGGGAGAGCAGTACTTC
-,TRBJ1-1,-,TRBV29-1,CSAIDRSEAFF,TGCAGCGCCATAGACAGGAGTGAAGCTTTCTTT
-,TRBJ1-6,-,TRBV6-5,CASKDATGNSPLHF,TGTGCCAGCAAGGACGCCACGGGAAATTCACCCCTCCACTTT
-,TRBJ2-1,-,TRBV5-5,CASSVVRVAYNEQFF,TGTGCCAGCAGCGTGGTTAGGGTGGCCTACAATGAGCAGTTCTTC
-,TRBJ1-5,-,TRBV21-1,CASRDRGFNQPQHF,TGTGCCAGCAGAGACAGGGGCTTCAATCAGCCCCAGCATTTT
-,TRBJ2-4,-,TRBV7-2,CASSLGFRDKNIQYF,TGTGCCAGCAGCTTAGGATTCAGAGACAAAAACATTCAGTACTTC